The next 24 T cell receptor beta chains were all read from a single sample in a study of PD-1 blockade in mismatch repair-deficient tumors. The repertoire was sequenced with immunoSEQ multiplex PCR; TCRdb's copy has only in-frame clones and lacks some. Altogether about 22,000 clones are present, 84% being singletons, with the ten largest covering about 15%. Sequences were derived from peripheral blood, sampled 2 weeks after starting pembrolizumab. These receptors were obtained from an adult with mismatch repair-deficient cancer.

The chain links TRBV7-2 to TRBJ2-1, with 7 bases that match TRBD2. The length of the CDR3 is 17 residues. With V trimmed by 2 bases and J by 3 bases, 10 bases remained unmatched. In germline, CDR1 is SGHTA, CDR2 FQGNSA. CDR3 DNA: TGTGCCAGCAGCTTACTATCGGGGCGGGAGATCTACAATGAGCAGTTCTTC. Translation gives CASSLLSGREIYNEQFF.

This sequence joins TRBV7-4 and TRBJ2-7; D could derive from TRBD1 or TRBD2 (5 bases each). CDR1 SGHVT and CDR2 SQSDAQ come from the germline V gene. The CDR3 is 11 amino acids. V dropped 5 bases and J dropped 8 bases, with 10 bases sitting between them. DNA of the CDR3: TGTGCCAGCAGCCTAGGGACCCAGCAGTACTTC. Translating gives CASSLGTQQYF. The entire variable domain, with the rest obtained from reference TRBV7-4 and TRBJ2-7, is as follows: GAGVSQSPRYKVAKRGRDVALRCDSISGHVTLYWYRQTLGQGSEVLTYSQSDAQRDKSGRPSGRFSAERPERSVSTLKIQRTEQGDSAVYLCASSLGTQQYFGPGTRLTVT.

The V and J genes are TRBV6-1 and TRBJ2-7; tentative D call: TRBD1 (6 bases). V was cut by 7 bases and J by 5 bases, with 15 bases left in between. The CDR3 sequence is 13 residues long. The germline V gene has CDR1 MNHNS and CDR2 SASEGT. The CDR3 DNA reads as TGTGCCAGCAAAGGCAGGGGTGGGCACGAGCAGTACTTC. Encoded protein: CASKGRGGHEQYF.

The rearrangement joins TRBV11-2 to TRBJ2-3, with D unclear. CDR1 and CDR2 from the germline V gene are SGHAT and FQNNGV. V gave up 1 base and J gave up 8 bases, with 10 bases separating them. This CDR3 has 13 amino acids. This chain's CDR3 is CASSLGHSGTQYF. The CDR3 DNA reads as TGTGCCAGCAGCTTAGGCCACTCGGGTACGCAGTATTTT.

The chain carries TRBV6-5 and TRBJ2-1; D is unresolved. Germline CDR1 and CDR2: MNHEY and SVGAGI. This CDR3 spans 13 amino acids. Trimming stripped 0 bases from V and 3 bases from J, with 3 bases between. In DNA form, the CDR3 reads TGTGCCAGCAGTTACTCGAACTACAATGAGCAGTTCTTC. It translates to CASSYSNYNEQFF.

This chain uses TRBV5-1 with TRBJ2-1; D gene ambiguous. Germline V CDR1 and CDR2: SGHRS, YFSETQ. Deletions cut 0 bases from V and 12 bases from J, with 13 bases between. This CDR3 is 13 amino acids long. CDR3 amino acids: CASSLADSSWQFF. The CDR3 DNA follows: TGCGCCAGCAGCTTGGCCGATAGTAGTTGGCAGTTCTTC.

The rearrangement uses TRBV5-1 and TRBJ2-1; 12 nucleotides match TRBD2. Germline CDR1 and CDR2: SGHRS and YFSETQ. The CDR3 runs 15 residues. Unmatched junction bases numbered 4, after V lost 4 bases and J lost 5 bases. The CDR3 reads CASSLGLAGNNEQFF. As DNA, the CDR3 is TGCGCCAGCAGCCTCGGACTAGCGGGAAACAATGAGCAGTTCTTC.

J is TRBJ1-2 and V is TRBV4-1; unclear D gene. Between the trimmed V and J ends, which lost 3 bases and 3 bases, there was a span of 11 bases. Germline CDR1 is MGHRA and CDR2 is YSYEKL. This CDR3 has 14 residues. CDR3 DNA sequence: TGCGCCAGCAGCCAGACGGGCCAATACTATGGCTACACCTTC. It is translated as CASSQTGQYYGYTF.

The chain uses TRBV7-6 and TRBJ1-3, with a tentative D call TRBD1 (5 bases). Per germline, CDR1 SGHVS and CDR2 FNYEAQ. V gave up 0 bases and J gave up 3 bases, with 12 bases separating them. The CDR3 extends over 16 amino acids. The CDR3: CASSLAGVNFGNTIYF. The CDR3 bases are TGTGCCAGCAGCTTAGCAGGGGTTAACTTTGGAAACACCATATATTTT.

The CDR3 loop is CASSEDWAHGAYEQYF. In DNA form, the CDR3 reads TGTGCCAGCAGTGAAGATTGGGCCCACGGGGCCTACGAGCAGTACTTC. The chain links TRBV6-1 to TRBJ2-7, with D maybe TRBD2 (5 bases). Trimming removed 1 base at V and 2 bases at J, with 15 bases between. The CDR3 runs 16 residues. Germline assignment: CDR1 MNHNS and CDR2 SASEGT.

CDR3: CASTSGQAYEQYF. DNA for the CDR3: TGTGCCAGCACCTCGGGACAGGCCTACGAGCAGTACTTC. V gene TRBV28 combines with J gene TRBJ2-7, with 8 bases fitting TRBD1. The CDR3 covers 13 residues. The germline V gene has CDR1 MDHEN and CDR2 SYDVKM. V shed 7 bases and J 2 bases; nucleotides not matched to a gene: 4.

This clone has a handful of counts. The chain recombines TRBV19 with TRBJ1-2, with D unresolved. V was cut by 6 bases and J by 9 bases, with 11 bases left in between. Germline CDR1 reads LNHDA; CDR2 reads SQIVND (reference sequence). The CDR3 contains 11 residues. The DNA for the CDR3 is TGTGCCAGTAGCGCCCTCCGGAGCTACACCTTC. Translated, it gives CASSALRSYTF.

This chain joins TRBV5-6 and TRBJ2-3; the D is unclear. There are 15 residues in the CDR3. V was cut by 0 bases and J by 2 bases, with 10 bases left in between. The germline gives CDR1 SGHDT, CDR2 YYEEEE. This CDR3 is CASSLGARYTDTQYF. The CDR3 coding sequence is TGTGCCAGCAGCTTGGGGGCTAGATACACAGATACGCAGTATTTT.

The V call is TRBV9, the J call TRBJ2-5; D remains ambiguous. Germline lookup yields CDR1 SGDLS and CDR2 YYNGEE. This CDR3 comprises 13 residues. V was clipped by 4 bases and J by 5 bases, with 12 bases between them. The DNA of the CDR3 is TGTGCCAGCAGCTTCCTGACGGAGGAGACCCAGTACTTC. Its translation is CASSFLTEETQYF.

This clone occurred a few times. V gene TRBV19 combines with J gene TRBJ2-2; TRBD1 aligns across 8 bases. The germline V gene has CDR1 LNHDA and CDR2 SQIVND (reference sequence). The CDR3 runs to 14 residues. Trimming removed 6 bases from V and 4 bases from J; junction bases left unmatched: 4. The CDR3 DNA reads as TGTGCCAGTAGCCCGGGACAGGCCACCGGGGAGCTGTTTTTT. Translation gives CASSPGQATGELFF.

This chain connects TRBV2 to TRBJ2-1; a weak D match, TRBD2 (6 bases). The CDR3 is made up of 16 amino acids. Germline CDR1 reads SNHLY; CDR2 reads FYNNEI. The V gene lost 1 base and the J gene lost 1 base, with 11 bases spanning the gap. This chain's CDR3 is CASSEEGGKSYNEQFF. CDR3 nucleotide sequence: TGTGCCAGCAGTGAAGAGGGCGGGAAATCCTACAATGAGCAGTTCTTC. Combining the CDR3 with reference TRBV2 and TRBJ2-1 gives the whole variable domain EPEVTQTPSHQVTQMGQEVILRCVPISNHLYFYWYRQILGQKVEFLVSFYNNEISEKSEIFDDQFSVERPDGSNFTLKIRSTKLEDSAMYFCASSEEGGKSYNEQFFGPGTRLTVL.

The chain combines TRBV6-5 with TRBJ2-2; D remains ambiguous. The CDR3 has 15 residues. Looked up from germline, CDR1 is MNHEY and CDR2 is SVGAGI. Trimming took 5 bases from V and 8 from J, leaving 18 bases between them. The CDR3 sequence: CASSLTPVGRGELFF. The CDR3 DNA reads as TGTGCCAGCAGTCTGACCCCGGTTGGTAGAGGGGAGCTGTTTTTT.

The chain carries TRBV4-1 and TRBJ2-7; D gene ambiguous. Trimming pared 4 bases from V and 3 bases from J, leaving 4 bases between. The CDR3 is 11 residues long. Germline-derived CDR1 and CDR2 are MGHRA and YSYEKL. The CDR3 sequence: CASSLHYEQYF. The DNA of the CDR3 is TGCGCCAGCAGCCTACACTACGAGCAGTACTTC.

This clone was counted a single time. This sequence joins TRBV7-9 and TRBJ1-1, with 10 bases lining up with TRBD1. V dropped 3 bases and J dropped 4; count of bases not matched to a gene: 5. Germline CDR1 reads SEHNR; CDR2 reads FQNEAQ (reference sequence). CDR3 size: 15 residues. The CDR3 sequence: CASSLGTGVSTEAFF. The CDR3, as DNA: TGTGCCAGCAGCTTGGGGACAGGGGTGAGCACTGAAGCTTTCTTT.

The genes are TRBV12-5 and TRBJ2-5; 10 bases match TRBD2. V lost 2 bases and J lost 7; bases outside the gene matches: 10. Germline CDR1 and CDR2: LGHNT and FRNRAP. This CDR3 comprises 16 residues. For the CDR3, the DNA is TGTGCTAGTGGTTTGCCAGGGACTAGCGTGAGCGGGACCCAGTACTTC. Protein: CASGLPGTSVSGTQYF. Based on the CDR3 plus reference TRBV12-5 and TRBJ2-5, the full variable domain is DARVTQTPRHKVTEMGQEVTMRCQPILGHNTVFWYRQTMMQGLELLAYFRNRAPLDDSGMPKDRFSAEMPDATLATLKIQPSEPRDSAVYFCASGLPGTSVSGTQYFGPGTRLLVL.

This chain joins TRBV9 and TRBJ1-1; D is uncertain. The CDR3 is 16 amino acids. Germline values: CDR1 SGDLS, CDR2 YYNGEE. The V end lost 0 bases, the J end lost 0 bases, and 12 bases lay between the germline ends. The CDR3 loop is CASSVAGSFMNTEAFF. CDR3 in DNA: TGTGCCAGCAGCGTAGCCGGCAGCTTCATGAACACTGAAGCTTTCTTT. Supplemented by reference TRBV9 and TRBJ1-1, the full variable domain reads DSGVTQTPKHLITATGQRVTLRCSPRSGDLSVYWYQQSLDQGLQFLIQYYNGEERAKGNILERFSAQQFPDLHSELNLSSLELGDSALYFCASSVAGSFMNTEAFFGQGTRLTVV.

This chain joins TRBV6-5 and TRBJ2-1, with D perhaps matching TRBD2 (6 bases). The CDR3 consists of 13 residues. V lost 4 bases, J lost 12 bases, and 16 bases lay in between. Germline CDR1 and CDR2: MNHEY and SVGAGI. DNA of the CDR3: TGTGCCAGCAGTTCCCCCCAGACTAGGGGGCAGTTCTTC. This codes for CASSSPQTRGQFF.

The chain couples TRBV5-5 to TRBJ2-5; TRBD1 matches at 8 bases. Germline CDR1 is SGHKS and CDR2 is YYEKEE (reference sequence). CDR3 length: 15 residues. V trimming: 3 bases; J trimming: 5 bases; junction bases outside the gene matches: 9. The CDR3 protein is CASSSPLTGEETQYF. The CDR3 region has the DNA TGTGCCAGCAGCTCGCCCTTGACAGGGGAGGAGACCCAGTACTTC. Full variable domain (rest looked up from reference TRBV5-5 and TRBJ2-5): DAGVTQSPTHLIKTRGQQVTLRCSPISGHKSVSWYQQVLGQGPQFIFQYYEKEERGRGNFPDRFSARQFPNYSSELNVNALLLGDSALYLCASSSPLTGEETQYFGPGTRLLVL.

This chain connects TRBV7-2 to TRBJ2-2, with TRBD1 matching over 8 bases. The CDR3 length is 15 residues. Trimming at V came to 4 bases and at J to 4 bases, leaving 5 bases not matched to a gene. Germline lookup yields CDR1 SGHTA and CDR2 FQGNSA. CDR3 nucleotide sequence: TGTGCCAGCAGCTCGACAGGGGCTGGCACCGGGGAGCTGTTTTTT. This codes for CASSSTGAGTGELFF.